A single TCR beta chain is shown here with its context. Its antigen is currently unknown. Trimming at V came to 4 bases and at J to 1 base, leaving 8 bases not matched to a gene. This CDR3 is built from 17 residues. These data come from a study of CD8 T cells in ankylosing spondylitis. Points from the study as a whole: Past research had described some motif variants in reactive arthritis synovial fluid and blood. Within peripheral blood, clones linked to disease were CD8+ and relatively rare. The study looked at matched synovial fluid samples from ankylosing spondylitis patients. Disease-linked clones were reported to be significantly enriched there.

Generation of TCR beta libraries employed quantitative 5'-RACE incorporating molecular barcodes. TCRdb reprocessed the 5' RACE reads with MiXCR, giving one entry per CDR3 protein. The sample records approximately 340,000 distinct CDR3 sequences, about 14% being singletons. Sequencing used blood, either unsorted or a sorted T cell fraction (not recorded which). The chain recombines TRBV12-3 or TRBV12-4 with TRBJ2-5; TRBD1 matches 11 bases. This sequence was found in a male donor with ankylosing spondylitis or in good health (not recorded which). The CDR3 reads CASSSTRDRGFQETQYF. In nucleotides, the CDR3 is TGTGCCAGCAGTTCAACCCGGGACAGGGGGTTCCAAGAGACCCAGTACTTC.